Listed below are T cell receptor beta chains from one sample, sequenced in a study of blood T cell repertoires in COVID-19. The assay was immunoSEQ multiplex PCR, and TCRdb's table has in-frame clones only and misses some. The repertoire includes roughly 280,000 clones, about 88% of them detected once, and around 3% sits in the top ten. Sequencing input: PBMCs or T cells enriched from blood (not recorded which). Receptor source: a woman between 50 and 59 years old who had recovered from COVID-19. CDR3s include the opening cysteine and the closing phenylalanine or tryptophan. A D gene is named only where the DNA matches it firmly. Clone size is not always given. Where it is, it says once, few, many or a class for expanded clones.

size: few; length: 12; D: TRBD1; J: TRBJ1-2; V: TRBV28; CDR3: CASSYRGVGYTF; DNA: TGTGCCAGCAGTTACAGGGGAGTAGGCTACACCTTC
size: NA; length: 13; D: NA; J: TRBJ1-6; V: TRBV28; CDR3: CASLPTYNSPLHF; DNA: TGTGCCAGCCTCCCCACTTATAATTCACCCCTCCACTTT
size: NA; length: 14; D: NA; J: TRBJ2-1; V: TRBV7-2; CDR3: CASSDGRGPNEQFF; DNA: TGTGCCAGCAGCGATGGGCGGGGCCCAAATGAGCAGTTCTTC
size: NA; length: 15; D: NA; J: TRBJ1-1; V: TRBV5-1; CDR3: CASSLVFGANTEAFF; DNA: TGCGCCAGCAGCTTGGTGTTTGGGGCTAACACTGAAGCTTTCTTT
size: NA; length: 14; D: NA; J: TRBJ1-2; V: TRBV5-4; CDR3: CASSPGGFRYGYTF; DNA: TGTGCCAGCAGCCCGGGGGGTTTTCGCTATGGCTACACCTTC
size: NA; length: 15; D: TRBD1; J: TRBJ1-5; V: TRBV6-5; CDR3: CASRSDRVSNQPQHF; DNA: TGTGCCAGCAGGTCGGACAGGGTGTCCAATCAGCCCCAGCATTTT
size: NA; length: 16; D: NA; J: TRBJ2-6; V: TRBV18; CDR3: CASSRRQVSGANVLTF; DNA: TGTGCCAGCTCACGGAGACAGGTCTCCGGGGCCAACGTCCTGACTTTC
size: NA; length: 14; D: TRBD1; J: TRBJ2-7; V: TRBV5-1; CDR3: CASSSRTGLYEQYF; DNA: TGCGCCAGCAGCTCCAGGACAGGACTCTACGAGCAGTACTTC
size: NA; length: 14; D: NA; J: TRBJ2-7; V: TRBV21-1; CDR3: CAPLGSASSYEQYF; DNA: TGTGCCCCGCTCGGTAGCGCCAGCTCCTACGAGCAGTACTTC
size: NA; length: 14; D: NA; J: TRBJ1-1; V: TRBV19; CDR3: CASIGGGGWDEAFF; DNA: TGTGCCAGTATAGGAGGGGGGGGTTGGGATGAAGCTTTCTTT
size: once; length: 14; D: TRBD1; J: TRBJ1-1; V: TRBV6-5; CDR3: CASTLDRGRTEAFF; DNA: TGTGCCAGCACCCTAGACAGGGGGCGTACTGAAGCTTTCTTT
size: NA; length: 18; D: NA; J: TRBJ1-1; V: TRBV14; CDR3: CASSQNPQEQGSGTEAFF; DNA: TGTGCCAGCAGCCAAAATCCGCAAGAACAGGGTTCCGGCACTGAAGCTTTCTTT
size: NA; length: 15; D: TRBD1; J: TRBJ1-4; V: TRBV13; CDR3: CASSPRQGNNEKLFF; DNA: TGTGCCAGCAGCCCCCGACAGGGGAATAATGAAAAACTGTTTTTT
size: NA; length: 14; D: TRBD1; J: TRBJ1-2; V: TRBV6-6; CDR3: CASSYQDRGYGYTF; DNA: TGTGCCAGCAGTTATCAGGACAGGGGCTATGGCTACACCTTC
size: NA; length: 16; D: NA; J: TRBJ1-1; V: TRBV18; CDR3: CASSPLYTEGNTEAFF; DNA: TGTGCCAGCTCACCACTGTACACGGAGGGTAACACTGAAGCTTTCTTT
size: NA; length: 15; D: NA; J: TRBJ1-1; V: TRBV27; CDR3: CASSLSASMNTEAFF; DNA: TGTGCCAGCAGTTTATCGGCAAGTATGAACACTGAAGCTTTCTTT
size: NA; length: 14; D: NA; J: TRBJ1-5; V: TRBV2; CDR3: CASRAGQSNQPQHF; DNA: TGTGCCAGCAGGGCAGGGCAGAGCAATCAGCCCCAGCATTTT
size: NA; length: 16; D: TRBD1; J: TRBJ1-1; V: TRBV4-3; CDR3: CASSQWLTGVNTEAFF; DNA: TGCGCCAGCAGCCAATGGCTTACAGGGGTGAACACTGAAGCTTTCTTT
size: NA; length: 16; D: TRBD1; J: TRBJ1-1; V: TRBV7-8; CDR3: CASSLGAGGMNTEAFF; DNA: TGTGCCAGCAGCTTAGGGGCAGGGGGGATGAACACTGAAGCTTTCTTT
size: NA; length: 15; D: NA; J: TRBJ1-2; V: TRBV18; CDR3: CASSPTLQGYDGYTF; DNA: TGTGCCAGCTCACCGACACTTCAGGGCTATGATGGCTACACCTTC
size: NA; length: 18; D: TRBD1; J: TRBJ2-2; V: TRBV9; CDR3: CASSFSSGTGMNTGELFF; DNA: TGTGCCAGCAGCTTTTCCTCCGGGACAGGGATGAACACCGGGGAGCTGTTTTTT
size: NA; length: 14; D: NA; J: TRBJ2-1; V: TRBV11-3; CDR3: CASSLRQSSNEQFF; DNA: TGTGCCAGCAGCTTGCGACAGAGCTCCAATGAGCAGTTCTTC
size: NA; length: 12; D: TRBD1; J: TRBJ1-2; V: TRBV30; CDR3: CAWRDRGYGYTF; DNA: TGTGCCTGGCGGGACAGGGGCTATGGCTACACCTTC
size: NA; length: 12; D: NA; J: TRBJ1-4; V: TRBV7-2; CDR3: CASSLRREKLFF; DNA: TGTGCCAGCAGCTTACGGCGGGAAAAACTGTTTTTT
size: once; length: 17; D: TRBD2; J: TRBJ2-3; V: TRBV9; CDR3: CASSVDGLAGATDTQYF; DNA: TGTGCCAGCAGCGTAGACGGATTAGCGGGAGCCACAGATACGCAGTATTTT
size: NA; length: 14; D: NA; J: TRBJ2-6; V: TRBV19; CDR3: CASSTGSGANVLTF; DNA: TGTGCCAGTAGTACGGGCTCTGGGGCCAACGTCCTGACTTTC
size: NA; length: 13; D: NA; J: TRBJ1-5; V: TRBV9; CDR3: CASSADTMGPQHF; DNA: TGTGCCAGCAGCGCCGACACGATGGGGCCCCAGCATTTT
size: NA; length: 13; D: NA; J: TRBJ2-7; V: TRBV7-2; CDR3: CASSLIGSNEQYF; DNA: TGTGCCAGCAGCTTAATCGGGAGCAACGAGCAGTACTTC
size: NA; length: 16; D: NA; J: TRBJ2-1; V: TRBV6-6; CDR3: CASSLGRRDVYNEQFF; DNA: TGTGCCAGCAGTTTAGGGCGGCGGGACGTCTACAATGAGCAGTTCTTC
size: NA; length: 14; D: TRBD1; J: TRBJ1-3; V: TRBV10-3; CDR3: CAISHRGAGNTIYF; DNA: TGTGCCATCAGTCACAGGGGAGCAGGAAACACCATATATTTT
size: NA; length: 12; D: NA; J: TRBJ1-1; V: TRBV29-1; CDR3: CSGREGRTEAFF; DNA: TGCAGCGGGCGGGAGGGCAGGACTGAAGCTTTCTTT
size: NA; length: 16; D: TRBD1; J: TRBJ2-2; V: TRBV30; CDR3: CASDRGRTMNTGELFF; DNA: TGTGCCAGTGACAGGGGCCGCACGATGAATACCGGGGAGCTGTTTTTT
size: NA; length: 16; D: NA; J: TRBJ1-6; V: TRBV4-1; CDR3: CASSQDKGQNNSPLHF; DNA: TGCGCCAGCAGCCAAGATAAGGGGCAGAATAATTCACCCCTCCACTTT
size: NA; length: 15; D: NA; J: TRBJ1-6; V: TRBV9; CDR3: CASSRGTRYNSPLHF; DNA: TGTGCCAGCAGCCGTGGGACACGATATAATTCACCCCTCCACTTT
size: NA; length: 16; D: NA; J: TRBJ1-6; V: TRBV4-1; CDR3: CASSQDRDTYNSPLHF; DNA: TGCGCCAGCAGCCAAGACAGGGACACCTATAATTCACCCCTCCACTTT
size: NA; length: 15; D: NA; J: TRBJ1-4; V: TRBV2; CDR3: CASSEAPGTNEKLFF; DNA: TGTGCCAGCAGTGAAGCGCCAGGGACTAATGAAAAACTGTTTTTT
size: NA; length: 17; D: TRBD2; J: TRBJ2-1; V: TRBV4-1; CDR3: CASSQYGTGGPFNEQFF; DNA: TGCGCCAGCAGCCAATACGGGACGGGAGGTCCTTTCAATGAGCAGTTCTTC
size: few; length: 12; D: NA; J: TRBJ1-6; V: TRBV7-9; CDR3: CASSRVNSPLHF; DNA: TGTGCCAGCAGCAGGGTAAATTCACCCCTCCACTTT
size: NA; length: 16; D: TRBD1; J: TRBJ2-4; V: TRBV2; CDR3: CASSEAPDRDKNIQYF; DNA: TGTGCCAGCAGTGAAGCTCCGGACAGGGACAAAAACATTCAGTACTTC
size: few; length: 19; D: NA; J: TRBJ1-5; V: TRBV2; CDR3: CASSHSRERAAYSNQPQHF; DNA: TGTGCCAGCAGCCACAGTCGGGAGAGGGCCGCGTATAGCAATCAGCCCCAGCATTTT
size: once; length: 15; D: NA; J: TRBJ2-5; V: TRBV27; CDR3: CASSPYSREQETQYF; DNA: TGTGCCAGCAGTCCCTATTCTCGGGAGCAAGAGACCCAGTACTTC
size: NA; length: 11; D: NA; J: TRBJ2-5; V: TRBV20-1; CDR3: CSARNRETQYF; DNA: TGCAGTGCTAGAAATAGAGAGACCCAGTACTTC
size: NA; length: 15; D: NA; J: TRBJ1-1; V: TRBV2; CDR3: CASRAASTRSTEAFF; DNA: TGTGCCAGCAGAGCCGCCTCAACGAGAAGCACTGAAGCTTTCTTT
size: NA; length: 16; D: TRBD1; J: TRBJ2-1; V: TRBV5-4; CDR3: CASSAGGQGAHNEQFF; DNA: TGTGCCAGCAGCGCGGGGGGACAGGGGGCCCACAATGAGCAGTTCTTC
size: NA; length: 12; D: NA; J: TRBJ2-7; V: TRBV28; CDR3: CASSAEIYEQYF; DNA: TGTGCCAGCAGTGCGGAAATCTACGAGCAGTACTTC